Detailed here is one T cell receptor beta chain. There is no known antigen for this receptor. No quality values exist for individual bases; no much larger clone is one base distant. This sample stems from a study of blood T cell repertoires in COVID-19 (dated by TCRdb to 2018 to 2021). Notes on the research overall: Samples from collaborators originated in the United States, Italy and Spain and spanned both the acute and convalescent phases of COVID-19. The material from the prospective study consisted of cDNA or gDNA derived from T cells, B-cell-depleted T cells, or PBMCs. Subjects who had been exposed to COVID-19, were actively infected with it, or had recovered from it provided the deeply sampled blood TCRbeta repertoires that made up the dataset. A freely available public database, intended as a resource for researchers studying the immune response to SARS-CoV-2, is where the repertoires were released. The samples were drawn from the first 160 participants of the ongoing ImmuneRACE study and from over 950 subjects provided by 6 global collaborators. Nearly every sample came with metadata listing a de-identified subject ID, COVID-19 status, age in years and sex. HLA class I and class II types, where available, came from metadata supplied by the sample provider rather than from assay-based typing. On the study overall, not on this receptor specifically: How much clinical and demographic metadata was included differed by source and by participant, and the metadata was provided uncurated.

TCRbeta CDR3 regions were amplified from genomic DNA by means of the immunoSEQ Assay, a bias-controlled multiplex PCR. In the source study's methods: Nucleated cell counts per sample were estimated from amplification of reference gene primers within the assay. To quantify the absolute abundance of each unique TCRbeta CDR3 rearrangement, sequence reads were collapsed and filtered. For each sample, productive Simpson clonality was calculated as the square root of Simpson's diversity index across productive rearrangements. Not all clones reach the TCRdb copy of this immuneACCESS table, which keeps in-frame sequences only. Checked studies attribute under half of the gap to unresolved V genes and leave the rest unexplained. The DNA was the basis for D and trimming; V, J and clone size are from that table. This sample has approximately 130,000 clones in its table, and more than 80% of those were observed once. The ten largest clones take up 4.3% of the sample.

Each collaborating institution followed its own protocols to collect whole blood in K2EDTA tubes. For TCRbeta analysis, collaborators shipped samples as frozen whole blood, isolated PBMCs, or DNA extracted from either of those sample types. The germline ends are 12 bases apart after V is trimmed by 0 bases and J by 2 bases. CDR1 and CDR2, per the germline V gene, are SGHVS and FNYEAQ. The CDR3 runs 16 amino acids, cysteine and phenylalanine included. Of the read, only the CDR3 DNA is kept; its 48 bases are in frame from base 1. Sequencing input: peripheral blood. The chain uses TRBV7-6 and TRBJ2-3; D gene: possibly TRBD2, on 7 matching bases. This sequence originates from a human donor in a cohort sampled during active COVID-19. The nucleotides read TGTGCCAGCAGCTTAGCTGGGGGGGGCAACACAGATACGCAGTATTTT. Translated, it gives CASSLAGGGNTDTQYF.